This record covers a single T cell receptor beta chain. The data originate from a study of shared clonotypes between healthy human individuals. CDR1 and CDR2 (germline): SGHDT, YYEEEE. This CDR3 comprises 17 residues. The junction had 12 bases not matched to a gene; V was cut back by 3 bases and J by 2 bases. Sequencing was at deep level. Assay used: immunoSEQ multiplex PCR; TCRdb lists only in-frame clones, some missing. The sample carries around 2.3 million clones, approximately 95% recorded once. This sequence originates from a man younger than 30 in good health. The specimen sequenced was naive CD4+ T cells sorted from blood. This sample's subset: CD45RA+ positively selected. This sequence joins TRBV5-6 and TRBJ2-5; 8 bases are a match to TRBD1. The CDR3 DNA is TGTGCCAGCAGCTCTGGGGGACCAGGGGGCCTACAAGAGACCCAGTACTTC. Protein product: CASSSGGPGGLQETQYF.